This is a list of T cell receptor beta chains from one sample in a study of CD8 T cells in ankylosing spondylitis. TCRdb reprocessed the 5' RACE reads via MiXCR and lists one record per CDR3 protein. The sample holds 250,000 to 400,000 distinct CDR3 sequences, more than 9% seen once. Sequencing was carried out using blood, either unsorted or a sorted T cell fraction (not recorded which). The receptors shown here come from a female donor with ankylosing spondylitis or in good health (not recorded which). Each CDR3 is given with its conserved first and last residue. Fields, in order: clone size, J gene, V gene, D gene, CDR3 DNA, CDR3 protein. D genes are given only for firm matches. Clone size is shown for a subset of rows, as once, few, many or a class of expanded clone.

>many|TRBJ2-2|TRBV10-3|TRBD1
TGTGCCATCAGCTACGGGACAGGGGGCCCCGGGGAGCTGTTTTTT
CAISYGTGGPGELFF
>NA|TRBJ2-2|TRBV11-2|NA
TGTGCCAGCAGCTTAGAGGGGCAGGCTAAGAACACCGGGGAGCTGTTTTTT
CASSLEGQAKNTGELFF
>few|TRBJ2-7|TRBV7-2|TRBD1
TGTGCCAGCAGCAGTGGACAGGGGCGCGAGCAGTACTTC
CASSSGQGREQYF
>NA|TRBJ2-3|TRBV2|TRBD2
TGTGCCAGCCCTGTCCGGGGGGGGAGTCCGTCCACAGATACGCAGTATTTT
CASPVRGGSPSTDTQYF
>many|TRBJ1-5|TRBV29-1|NA
TGCAGCGTTGGACAGGCTGGGACGGGGCCCCAGCATTTT
CSVGQAGTGPQHF
>many|TRBJ2-1|TRBV20-1|NA
TGCAGTGCTAGAGATTGGCTAGCCCGGAGCTCCTACAATGAGCAGTTCTTC
CSARDWLARSSYNEQFF
>few|TRBJ1-5|TRBV7-9|NA
TGTGCCAGCAGCTTGACAAATAGCAATCAGCCCCAGCATTTT
CASSLTNSNQPQHF
>NA|TRBJ2-6|TRBV9|TRBD2
TGTGCCAGCACCATCGGGGGGTCTGGGGCCAACGTCCTGACTTTC
CASTIGGSGANVLTF
>NA|TRBJ1-1|TRBV5-6|NA
TGTGCCAGCAGCCTGATGCGGGGGCGGACTGAAGCTTTCTTT
CASSLMRGRTEAFF
>many|TRBJ2-2|TRBV25-1|TRBD2
TGTGCCAGCAGAACCCCGGGAGGGGACACCGGGGAGCTGTTTTTT
CASRTPGGDTGELFF
>few|TRBJ2-1|TRBV7-2|TRBD2
TGTGCCAGCAGCGTAGCGGGGTTAGGAGGGAGGCACTCGTATGAGCAGTTCTTC
CASSVAGLGGRHSYEQFF
>many|TRBJ1-5|TRBV6-5|NA
TGTGCCAGCGGGGAGGGCAATCAGCCCCAGCATTTT
CASGEGNQPQHF
>NA|TRBJ1-2|TRBV27|TRBD1
TGTGCCAGCAGTCCAGGGGGGGGGCGGTATGGCTACACCTTC
CASSPGGGRYGYTF
>few|TRBJ2-1|TRBV3-1|NA
TGTGCCAGCAGCCAAGATCCCGGCACGGGGGCTGATTTC
CASSQDPGTGADF
>many|TRBJ2-5|TRBV20-1|TRBD1
TGCAGTGCTATACTTACTAGGGGACAGGGGGTCTTGGAGACCCAGTACTTC
CSAILTRGQGVLETQYF
>NA|TRBJ1-1|TRBV3-1|TRBD1
TGTGCCAGCAGGCCCGGGACAGGGGCGACTGAAGCTTTCTTT
CASRPGTGATEAFF
>NA|TRBJ2-1|TRBV5-5|NA
TGTGCCAGCAAGTATTGGGACACCCTTAATGCTGAGCAGTTCTTC
CASKYWDTLNAEQFF
>many|TRBJ2-7|TRBV5-1|NA
TGCGCCAGCAGCCTGGACAGCGAGCAGTACTTC
CASSLDSEQYF
>NA|TRBJ2-7|TRBV5-1|TRBD1
TGCGCCAGCACCCCTACAGGGGAATACGAGCAGTACTTC
CASTPTGEYEQYF
>NA|TRBJ1-2|TRBV3-1|NA
TGTGCCAGCAGCCAAGGATACCGGACAGTGGGGGGCTACACCTTC
CASSQGYRTVGGYTF
>NA|TRBJ1-2|TRBV25-1|NA
TGTGCCAGCACCCGAGCAGGATTGCGTGGCTACACCTTC
CASTRAGLRGYTF
>many|TRBJ1-5|TRBV5-5|NA
TGTGCCAGCAGCCCCAGGTCGGCGGGCAATCAGCCCCAGCATTTT
CASSPRSAGNQPQHF
>many|TRBJ1-5|TRBV27|NA
TGTGCCAGCAGCCCCGGGGGATTGGGATTTTATCAGCCCCAGCATTTT
CASSPGGLGFYQPQHF
>NA|TRBJ1-3|TRBV28|NA
TGTGCCAGCAGTTCAACAGGATTTTTGGGAAACACCATATATTTT
CASSSTGFLGNTIYF
>many|TRBJ2-2|TRBV29-1|NA
TGCAGCGTTCGGTCAGGGCCCGGGGAGCTGTTTTTT
CSVRSGPGELFF
>many|TRBJ1-2|TRBV20-1|NA
TGCAGTGCCCCCTCGGGGCCTAACTATGGCTACACCTTC
CSAPSGPNYGYTF
>NA|TRBJ1-1|TRBV27|NA
TGTGCCAGCAGCCTCTCCCCCCGGGGGCAGAGGTTGGCTTTCTTT
CASSLSPRGQRLAFF
>many|TRBJ2-2|TRBV20-1|TRBD2
TGCAGTGCTAGAGTCACTAGCGGGAGGGTATTAAACACCGGGGAGCTGTTTTTT
CSARVTSGRVLNTGELFF
>few|TRBJ2-5|TRBV29-1|NA
TGCAGCGTTGGATTGGTGGTCTCTACAGCGTACCAAGAGACCCAGTACTTC
CSVGLVVSTAYQETQYF
>NA|TRBJ2-5|TRBV20-1|TRBD2
TGCAGTGCTAGGGATCGGACTAGCGGGAGTTACGAGACCCAGTACTTC
CSARDRTSGSYETQYF
>NA|TRBJ2-1|TRBV20-1|TRBD1
TGCTGTGCTAGAGATGTGCGTAGACAGGGGTGGTTGAATGAGCAGTTCTTC
CCARDVRRQGWLNEQFF
>many|TRBJ1-2|TRBV2|TRBD1
TGTGCCAGCAGTGAGGACAGGGGGCACTATGGCTACACCTTC
CASSEDRGHYGYTF
>once|TRBJ2-1|TRBV7-2|NA
TGTGCCACCGATGGCGGAGAGCAGTTCTTC
CATDGGEQFF
>many|TRBJ1-1|TRBV28|NA
TGTGCCAGCAGTTCGGGCCGACAGATGCTGAACACTGAAGCTTTCTTT
CASSSGRQMLNTEAFF
>many|TRBJ2-3|TRBV4-1|TRBD2
TGCGCCAGCAGCCAAGATGTCCTAGCGGGGGCCTTTAGCACAGATACGCAGTATTTT
CASSQDVLAGAFSTDTQYF
>many|TRBJ1-6|TRBV6-1|NA
TGTGCCAGCAGTCTGACAGGTTATGGGAGAGATTCACCCCTCCACTTT
CASSLTGYGRDSPLHF
>NA|TRBJ1-3|TRBV4-3|TRBD1
TGCGCCAGCAGCCCTGACCCGACAGGGCCGTCCGGAAACACCATATATTTT
CASSPDPTGPSGNTIYF
>many|TRBJ1-1|TRBV11-2|NA
TGTGCCAGCAGATCCCCGGGAGTTACCCTGAACACTGAAGCTTTCTTT
CASRSPGVTLNTEAFF
>NA|TRBJ1-3|TRBV6-1|NA
TGTGCCAGCACTCCCCCCTCTGGAAACACCATATATTTT
CASTPPSGNTIYF
>many|TRBJ1-4|TRBV20-1|NA
TGCAGTGCCGCGGGGGGGCGGCGGGAAAAACTGTTTTTT
CSAAGGRREKLFF